This T cell receptor (beta chain) was recovered during a study of T cells in localized non-small cell lung cancer. The study's findings and limits: Clonality of T cells reached its maximum in uninvolved adjacent lung, surpassing tumor.

CDR1 is SQVTM and CDR2 is ANQGSEA in the germline V gene. This CDR3 has 13 amino acids. Trimming took off 2 bases at V and 4 bases at J, with 11 bases between the two ends. Sequencing was performed with immunoSEQ multiplex PCR; in TCRdb, only in-frame clones are kept and a portion is missing. The sample holds 90,000 to 95,000 clones; around 90% are singletons and the top ten take more than 14%. Remarks on this clone: Its cognate antigen is unknown.

The source was peripheral blood, collected before any cancer treatment. This TCR came from a man aged 35-69 years with stage I squamous cell lung carcinoma. The chain has TRBV29-1 and TRBJ1-1; D may be TRBD1 (5 bases). CDR3 loop: CSVEIGGSTEAFF. CDR3 coding DNA: TGCAGCGTTGAAATTGGGGGATCCACTGAAGCTTTCTTT.